This T cell receptor (beta chain) came from a study of OX40 agonist ivuxolimab in advanced cancers. Sequencing was performed with immunoSEQ multiplex PCR; in TCRdb, only in-frame clones are kept and a portion is missing. Of around 97,000 clones in the sample, around 80% were seen once. The TCR originated in an adult with an advanced solid tumor such as melanoma, head and neck, liver or kidney cancer. Here the sequenced sample was CD4+ or CD8+ T cells sorted from blood, taken in a trial of the OX40 agonist ivuxolimab.

Here the CDR3 DNA reads TGTGCCAGCAGCTTAGAGGGCGGGGGCTACGAGCAGTACTTC. Translated: CASSLEGGGYEQYF. The genes are TRBV7-2 and TRBJ2-7, with 7 bases aligning to TRBD2. CDR1 and CDR2 (germline): SGHTA, FQGNSA. The CDR3 spans 14 residues. J lost 3 bases, V lost 1 base, and 3 bases had no gene match.